What follows is one T cell receptor beta chain and its context. Its antigen is not known. These data belong to a study of T cell responses to AZD1222 COVID-19 vaccine. General study points: Within unmutated variant regions lay the reported targets of nearly half of spike-specific TCRs. Sampled repertoires all dated from after the peak T cell response. Most donors were white British and more were female, and clonal diversity was possibly underestimated.

The repertoire was sequenced with immunoSEQ multiplex PCR; TCRdb's copy has only in-frame clones and lacks some. The sample contains roughly 200,000 clones, roughly 93% of which appear only once. The CDR3 has 15 amino acids. V lost 0 bases to trimming and J lost 6 bases, with 14 bases between them. CDR1 and CDR2 from the germline V gene are MNHEY and SVGAGI. The chain employs TRBV6-5 and TRBJ1-2, with TRBD1 as a possible D gene (6 bases). The starting material was peripheral blood, obtained 28 days after the second dose of the MenACWY control vaccine. The clonotype was recovered from an adult who received the MenACWY meningococcal vaccine as a control. Here the CDR3 reads CASSYSEGGWDGYTF. The DNA of the CDR3 is TGTGCCAGCAGTTACTCGGAAGGGGGTTGGGATGGCTACACCTTC.